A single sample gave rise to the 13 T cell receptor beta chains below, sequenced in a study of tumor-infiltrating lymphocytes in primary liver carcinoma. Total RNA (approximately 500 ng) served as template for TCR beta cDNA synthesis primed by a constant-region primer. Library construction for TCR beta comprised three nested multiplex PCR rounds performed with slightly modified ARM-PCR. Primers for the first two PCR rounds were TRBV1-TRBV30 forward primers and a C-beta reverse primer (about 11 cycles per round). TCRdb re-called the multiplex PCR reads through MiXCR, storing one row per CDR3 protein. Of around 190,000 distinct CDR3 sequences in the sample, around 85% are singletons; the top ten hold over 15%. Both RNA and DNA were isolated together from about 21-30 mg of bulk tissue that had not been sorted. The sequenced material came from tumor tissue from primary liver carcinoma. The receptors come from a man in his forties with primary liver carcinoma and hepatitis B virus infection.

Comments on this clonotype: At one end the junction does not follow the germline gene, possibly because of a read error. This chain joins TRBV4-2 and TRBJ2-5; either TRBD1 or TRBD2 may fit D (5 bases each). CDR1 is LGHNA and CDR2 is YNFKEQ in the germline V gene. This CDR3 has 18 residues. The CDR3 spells CASSQEIGVGDRRETLYF. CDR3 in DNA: TGTGCCAGCAGCCAAGAAATTGGTGTCGGGGACCGAAGGGAGACCCTGTACTTC.

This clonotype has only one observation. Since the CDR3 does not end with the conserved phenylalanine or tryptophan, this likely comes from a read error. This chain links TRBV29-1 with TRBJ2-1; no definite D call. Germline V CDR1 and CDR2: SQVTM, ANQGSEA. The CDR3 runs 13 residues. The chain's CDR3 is CSVARPSYDEQFI. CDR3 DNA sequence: TGCAGCGTTGCGAGGCCCTCCTACGATGAGCAGTTCATC.

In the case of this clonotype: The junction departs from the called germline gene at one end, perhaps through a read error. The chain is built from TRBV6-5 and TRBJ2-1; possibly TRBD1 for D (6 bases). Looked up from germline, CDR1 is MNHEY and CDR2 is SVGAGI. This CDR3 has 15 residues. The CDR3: CASGDPGAAYDERFF. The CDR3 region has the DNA TGTGCCAGCGGCGACCCAGGGGCCGCCTACGATGAGCGGTTCTTC.

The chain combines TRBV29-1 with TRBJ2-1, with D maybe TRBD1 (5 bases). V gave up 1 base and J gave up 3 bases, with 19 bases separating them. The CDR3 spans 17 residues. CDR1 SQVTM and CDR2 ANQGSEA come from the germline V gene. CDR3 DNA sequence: TGCAGCGTTGAAGTAAGGGGCCTAGTGGAGATCTACAATGAGCAGTTCTTC. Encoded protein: CSVEVRGLVEIYNEQFF.

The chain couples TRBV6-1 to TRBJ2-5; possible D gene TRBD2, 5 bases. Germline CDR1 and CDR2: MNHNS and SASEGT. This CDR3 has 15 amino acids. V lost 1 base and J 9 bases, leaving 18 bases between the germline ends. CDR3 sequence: CASSEGGLVREAQYF. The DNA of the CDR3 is TGTGCCAGCAGTGAAGGAGGGTTGGTTCGTGAGGCCCAGTACTTC.

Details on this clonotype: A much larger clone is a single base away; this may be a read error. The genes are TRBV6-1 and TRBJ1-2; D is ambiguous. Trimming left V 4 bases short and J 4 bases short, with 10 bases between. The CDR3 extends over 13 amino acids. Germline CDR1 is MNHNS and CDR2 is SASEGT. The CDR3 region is CASSGRLFYGYTF. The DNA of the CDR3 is TGTGCCAGCAGTGGCCGACTGTTCTATGGCTACACCTTC.

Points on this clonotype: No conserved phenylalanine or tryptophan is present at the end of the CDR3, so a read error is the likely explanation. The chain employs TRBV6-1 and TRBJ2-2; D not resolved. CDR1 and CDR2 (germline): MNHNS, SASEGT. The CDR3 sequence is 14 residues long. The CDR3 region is CASSESVNTGELFC. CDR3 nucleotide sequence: TGCGCCAGCAGTGAATCAGTGAATACCGGGGAGCTGTTTTGT.

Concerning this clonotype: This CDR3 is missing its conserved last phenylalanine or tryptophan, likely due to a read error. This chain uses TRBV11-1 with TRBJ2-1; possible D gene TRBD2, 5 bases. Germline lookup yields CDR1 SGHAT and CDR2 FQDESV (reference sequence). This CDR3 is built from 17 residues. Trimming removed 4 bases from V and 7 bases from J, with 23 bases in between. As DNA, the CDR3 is TGTGCCAGCAGCTCAAAAGGGATGAGGAGGTTGTTTAATGAGCAGTTCTTA. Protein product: CASSSKGMRRLFNEQFL.

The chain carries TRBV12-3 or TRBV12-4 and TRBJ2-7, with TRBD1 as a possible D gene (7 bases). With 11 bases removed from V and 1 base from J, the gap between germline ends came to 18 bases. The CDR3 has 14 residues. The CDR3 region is CACAKGGQSYEQYF. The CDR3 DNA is TGTGCCTGCGCCAAGGGGGGACAGTCCTACGAGCAGTACTTC.

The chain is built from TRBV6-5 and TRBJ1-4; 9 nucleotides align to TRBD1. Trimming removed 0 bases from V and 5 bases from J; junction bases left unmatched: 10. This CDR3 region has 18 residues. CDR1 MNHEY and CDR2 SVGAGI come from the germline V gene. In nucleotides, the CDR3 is TGTGCCAGCAGTTACTCAGGAGAGACAGGGGGGGAAAATGAAAAACTGTTTTTT. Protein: CASSYSGETGGENEKLFF.

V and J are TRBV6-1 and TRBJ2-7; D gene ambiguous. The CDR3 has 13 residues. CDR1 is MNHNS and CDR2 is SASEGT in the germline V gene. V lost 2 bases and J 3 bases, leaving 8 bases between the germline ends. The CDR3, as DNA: TGTGCCAGCAGTGAACCGAGCCTCTACGAGCAGTACTTC. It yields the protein CASSEPSLYEQYF.

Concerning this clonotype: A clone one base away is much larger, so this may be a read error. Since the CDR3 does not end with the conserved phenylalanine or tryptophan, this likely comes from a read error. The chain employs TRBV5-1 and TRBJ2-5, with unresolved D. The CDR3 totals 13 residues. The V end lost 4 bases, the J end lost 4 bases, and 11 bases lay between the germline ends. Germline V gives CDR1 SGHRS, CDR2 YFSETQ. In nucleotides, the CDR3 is TGCGCCAGCAGCGACGGAAGCCGAGAGACCCAGTACGTC. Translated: CASSDGSRETQYV.

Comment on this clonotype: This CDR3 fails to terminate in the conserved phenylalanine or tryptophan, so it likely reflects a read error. In DNA form, the CDR3 reads TGCAGTGCTGTGAAGGTCTTGAACACTGAAGCTTTCTCT. It is translated as CSAVKVLNTEAFS. This sequence joins TRBV29-1 and TRBJ1-1; D remains unclear. Germline V gene sequence: CDR1 SQVTM, CDR2 ANQGSEA. The CDR3 is made up of 13 amino acids.